The rows below give T cell receptor beta chains drawn from one sample of a study of cytomegalovirus exposure and HLA in healthy donors. The repertoire was sequenced with immunoSEQ multiplex PCR; TCRdb's copy has only in-frame clones and lacks some. The sample contains about 87,000 clones, approximately 69% of which appear only once. Specimen: PBMCs. These receptors originate from a man aged 25 to 40 in good health and CMV-seropositive. The CDR3 runs from the conserved cysteine through the conserved F or W. A D gene is named only where the DNA matches it firmly. Size tells how often a clone was seen (once, few, many) or the class of an expanded clone, and some rows leave it out.

len: 13; j_gene: TRBJ1-2; v_gene: TRBV27; d_gene: -; abundance: few; CDR3aa: CASRAAGNYGYTF
len: 13; j_gene: TRBJ2-5; v_gene: TRBV28; d_gene: -; abundance: -; CDR3aa: CASSLSGEETQYF
len: 14; j_gene: TRBJ1-1; v_gene: TRBV7-3; d_gene: -; abundance: -; CDR3aa: CASSLEPANQAAFF
len: 15; j_gene: TRBJ2-1; v_gene: TRBV27; d_gene: -; abundance: -; CDR3aa: CASSLGGETYNEQFF
len: 14; j_gene: TRBJ2-7; v_gene: TRBV6-5; d_gene: TRBD1; abundance: -; CDR3aa: CASSPGQGSYEQYF
len: 14; j_gene: TRBJ2-3; v_gene: TRBV29-1; d_gene: -; abundance: -; CDR3aa: CSVEGQARTDTQYF
len: 16; j_gene: TRBJ2-3; v_gene: TRBV7-9; d_gene: TRBD2; abundance: few; CDR3aa: CSSSVRLAGGTDTQYF
len: 15; j_gene: TRBJ1-2; v_gene: TRBV6-6; d_gene: TRBD1; abundance: -; CDR3aa: CASSYNRGANYGYTF
len: 15; j_gene: TRBJ2-5; v_gene: TRBV28; d_gene: -; abundance: few; CDR3aa: CASSFGSSGKETQYF
len: 16; j_gene: TRBJ2-7; v_gene: TRBV6-5; d_gene: TRBD1; abundance: -; CDR3aa: CASSSPRTGASYEQYF
len: 15; j_gene: TRBJ1-6; v_gene: TRBV27; d_gene: -; abundance: -; CDR3aa: CASSDTGTTDSPLHF